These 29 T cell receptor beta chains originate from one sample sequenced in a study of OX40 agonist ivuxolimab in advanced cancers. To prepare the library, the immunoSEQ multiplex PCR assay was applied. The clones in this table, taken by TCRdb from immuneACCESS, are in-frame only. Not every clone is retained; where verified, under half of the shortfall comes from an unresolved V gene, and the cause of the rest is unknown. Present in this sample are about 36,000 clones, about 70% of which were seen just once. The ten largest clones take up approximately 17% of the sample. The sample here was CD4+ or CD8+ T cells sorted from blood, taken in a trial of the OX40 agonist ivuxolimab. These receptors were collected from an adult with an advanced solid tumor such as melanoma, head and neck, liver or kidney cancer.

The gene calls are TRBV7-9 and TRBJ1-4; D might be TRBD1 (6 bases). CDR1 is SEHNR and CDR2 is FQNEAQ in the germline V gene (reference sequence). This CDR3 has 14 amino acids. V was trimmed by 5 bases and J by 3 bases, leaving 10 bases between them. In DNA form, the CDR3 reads TGTGCCAGCAGCCAGGGACATGCTAATGAAAAACTGTTTTTT. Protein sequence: CASSQGHANEKLFF.

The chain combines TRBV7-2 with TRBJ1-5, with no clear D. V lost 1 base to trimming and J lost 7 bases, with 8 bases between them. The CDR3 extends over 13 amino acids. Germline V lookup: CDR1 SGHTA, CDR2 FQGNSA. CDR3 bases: TGTGCCAGCAGCTTAGACAGAATCCAGCCCCAGCATTTT. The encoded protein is CASSLDRIQPQHF.

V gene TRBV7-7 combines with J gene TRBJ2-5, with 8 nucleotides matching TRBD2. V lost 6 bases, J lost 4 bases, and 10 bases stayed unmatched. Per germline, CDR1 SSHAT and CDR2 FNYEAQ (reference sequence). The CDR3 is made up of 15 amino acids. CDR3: CASRPGLGRGETQYF. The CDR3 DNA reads TGTGCCAGCAGGCCGGGACTAGGACGGGGAGAGACCCAGTACTTC.

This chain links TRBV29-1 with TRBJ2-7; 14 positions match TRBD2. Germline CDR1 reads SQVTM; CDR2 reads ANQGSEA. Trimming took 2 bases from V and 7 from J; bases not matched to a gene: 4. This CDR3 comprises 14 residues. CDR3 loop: CSVEPGTSGGEQYF. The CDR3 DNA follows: TGCAGCGTTGAACCCGGGACTAGCGGGGGAGAGCAGTACTTC.

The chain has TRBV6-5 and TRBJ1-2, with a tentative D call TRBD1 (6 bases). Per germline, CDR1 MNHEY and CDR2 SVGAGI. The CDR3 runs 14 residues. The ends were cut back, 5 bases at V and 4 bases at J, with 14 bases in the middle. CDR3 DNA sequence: TGTGCCAGCAGTCATCCTGGGACATCCTATGGCTACACCTTC. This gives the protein CASSHPGTSYGYTF.

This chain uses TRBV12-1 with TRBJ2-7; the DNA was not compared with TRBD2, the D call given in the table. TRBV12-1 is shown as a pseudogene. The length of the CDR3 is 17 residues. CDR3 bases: TGTGCCAGCAGCCCCTCAGTTAGACTAGCGGGGGCCTACGAGCAGTACGTC. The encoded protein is CASSPSVRLAGAYEQYV.

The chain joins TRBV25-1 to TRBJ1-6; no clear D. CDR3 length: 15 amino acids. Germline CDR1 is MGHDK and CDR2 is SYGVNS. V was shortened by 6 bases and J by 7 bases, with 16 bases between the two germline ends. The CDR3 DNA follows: TGTGCCAGCAGGCTATCGACATACGGGAATTCACCCCTCCACTTT. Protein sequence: CASRLSTYGNSPLHF.

CDR3 nucleotides: TGTGCCAGCAGTGAAGCCCGTAATGAGCAGTTCTTC. Its protein is CASSEARNEQFF. The V call is TRBV6-1, the J call TRBJ2-1; no clear D gene. The CDR3 has 12 residues. Trimming took off 0 bases at V and 7 bases at J, with 4 bases between the two ends. Germline V lookup: CDR1 MNHNS, CDR2 SASEGT.

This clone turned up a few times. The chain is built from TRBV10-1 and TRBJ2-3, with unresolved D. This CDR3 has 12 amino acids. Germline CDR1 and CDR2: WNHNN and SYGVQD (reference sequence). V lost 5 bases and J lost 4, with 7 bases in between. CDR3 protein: CASSIGSDTQYF. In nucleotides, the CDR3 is TGCGCCAGCAGTATCGGGTCAGATACGCAGTATTTT.

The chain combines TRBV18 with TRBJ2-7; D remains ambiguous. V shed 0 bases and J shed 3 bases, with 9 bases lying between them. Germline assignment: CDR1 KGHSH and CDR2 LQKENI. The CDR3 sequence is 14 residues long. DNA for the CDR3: TGTGCCAGCTCACCACCGTGTTATAACTACGAGCAGTACTTC. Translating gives CASSPPCYNYEQYF.

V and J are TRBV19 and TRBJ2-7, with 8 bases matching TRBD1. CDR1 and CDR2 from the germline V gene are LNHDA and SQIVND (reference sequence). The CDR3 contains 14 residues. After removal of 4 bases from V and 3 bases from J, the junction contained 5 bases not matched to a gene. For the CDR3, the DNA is TGTGCCAGTAGTAGGGACAGGAGTAGCTACGAGCAGTACTTC. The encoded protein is CASSRDRSSYEQYF.

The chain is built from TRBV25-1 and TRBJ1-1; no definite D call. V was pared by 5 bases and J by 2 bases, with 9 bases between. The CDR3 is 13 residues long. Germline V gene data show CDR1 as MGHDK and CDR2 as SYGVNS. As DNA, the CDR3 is TGTGCCAGCAGTCAAAGGCCTAACACTGAAGCTTTCTTT. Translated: CASSQRPNTEAFF.

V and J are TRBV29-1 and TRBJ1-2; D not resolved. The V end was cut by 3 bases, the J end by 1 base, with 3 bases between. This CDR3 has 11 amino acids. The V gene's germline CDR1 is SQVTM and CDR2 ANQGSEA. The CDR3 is CSVDLNYGYTF. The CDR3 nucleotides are TGCAGCGTTGATCTTAACTATGGCTACACCTTC.

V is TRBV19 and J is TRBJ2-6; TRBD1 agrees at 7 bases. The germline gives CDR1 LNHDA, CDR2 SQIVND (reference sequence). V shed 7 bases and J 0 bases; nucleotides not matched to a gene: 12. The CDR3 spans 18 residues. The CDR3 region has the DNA TGTGCCAGTAACAACAGGCCAGGGGGTTCCTCTGGGGCCAACGTCCTGACTTTC. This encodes CASNNRPGGSSGANVLTF. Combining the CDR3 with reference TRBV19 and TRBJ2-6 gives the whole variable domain DGGITQSPKYLFRKEGQNVTLSCEQNLNHDAMYWYRQDPGQGLRLIYYSQIVNDFQKGDIAEGYSVSREKKESFPLTVTSAQKNPTAFYLCASNNRPGGSSGANVLTFGAGSRLTVL.

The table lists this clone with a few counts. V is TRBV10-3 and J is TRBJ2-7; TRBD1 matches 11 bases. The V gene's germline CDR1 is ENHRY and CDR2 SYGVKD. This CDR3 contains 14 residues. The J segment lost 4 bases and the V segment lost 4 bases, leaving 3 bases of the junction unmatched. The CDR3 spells CAISGTGGWYEQYF. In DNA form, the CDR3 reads TGTGCCATCAGTGGGACAGGGGGCTGGTACGAGCAGTACTTC.

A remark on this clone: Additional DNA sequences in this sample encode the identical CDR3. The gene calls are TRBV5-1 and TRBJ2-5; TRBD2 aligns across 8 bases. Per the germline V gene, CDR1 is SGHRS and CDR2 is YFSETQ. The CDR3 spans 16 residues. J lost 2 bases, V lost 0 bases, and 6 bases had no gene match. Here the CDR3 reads CASSLAGTRGQETQYF. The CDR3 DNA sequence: TGCGCCAGCAGCTTGGCCGGGACTAGGGGACAAGAGACCCAGTACTTC.

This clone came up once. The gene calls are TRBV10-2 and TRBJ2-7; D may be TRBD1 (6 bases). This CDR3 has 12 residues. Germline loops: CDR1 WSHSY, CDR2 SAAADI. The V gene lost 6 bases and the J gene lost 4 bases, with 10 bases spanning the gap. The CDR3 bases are TGCGCCAGCAGAGGAGACAGGTACGAGCAGTACTTC. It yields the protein CASRGDRYEQYF.

The chain's CDR3 is CASSRSWGGTDTQYF. CDR3 nucleotide sequence: TGTGCCAGCTCCCGGAGCTGGGGGGGAACAGATACGCAGTATTTT. The chain joins TRBV27 to TRBJ2-3; 7 bases line up with TRBD2. There are 15 residues in the CDR3. J was trimmed by 3 bases and V by 8 bases; bases with no gene match: 11. The germline gives CDR1 MNHEY, CDR2 SMNVEV (reference sequence).

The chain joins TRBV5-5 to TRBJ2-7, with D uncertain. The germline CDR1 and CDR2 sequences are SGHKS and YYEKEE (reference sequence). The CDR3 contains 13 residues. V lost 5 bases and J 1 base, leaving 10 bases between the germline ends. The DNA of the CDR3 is TGTGCCAGCAGATCCTGGAATTCCTACGAGCAGTACGTC. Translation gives CASRSWNSYEQYV.

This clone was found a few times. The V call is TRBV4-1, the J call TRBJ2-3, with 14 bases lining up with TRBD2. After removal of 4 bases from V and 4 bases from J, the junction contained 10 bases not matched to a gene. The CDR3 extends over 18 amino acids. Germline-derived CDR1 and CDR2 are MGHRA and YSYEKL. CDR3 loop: CASSPLGRLAGGPDTQYF. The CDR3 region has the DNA TGCGCCAGCAGCCCACTCGGCAGACTAGCGGGGGGGCCAGATACGCAGTATTTT.

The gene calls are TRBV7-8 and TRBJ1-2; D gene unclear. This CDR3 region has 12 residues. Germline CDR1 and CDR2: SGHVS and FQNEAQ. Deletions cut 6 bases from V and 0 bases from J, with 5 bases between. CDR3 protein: CASSLTNYGYTF. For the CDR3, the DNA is TGTGCCAGCAGTCTAACTAACTATGGCTACACCTTC.

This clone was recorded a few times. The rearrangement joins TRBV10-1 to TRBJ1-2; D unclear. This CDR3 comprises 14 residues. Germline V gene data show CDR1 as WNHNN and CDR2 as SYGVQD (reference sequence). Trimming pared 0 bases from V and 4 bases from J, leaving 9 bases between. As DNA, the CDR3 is TGCGCCAGCAGTGAGTCCGGTTACAGCTATGGCTACACCTTC. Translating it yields CASSESGYSYGYTF.

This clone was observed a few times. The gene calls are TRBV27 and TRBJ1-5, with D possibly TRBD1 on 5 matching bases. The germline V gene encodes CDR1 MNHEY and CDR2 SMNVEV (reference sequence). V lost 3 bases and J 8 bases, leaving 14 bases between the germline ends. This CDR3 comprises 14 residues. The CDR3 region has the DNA TGTGCCAGCAGTTTTGCGGGGAGGGGTGAGCCCCAGCATTTT. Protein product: CASSFAGRGEPQHF.

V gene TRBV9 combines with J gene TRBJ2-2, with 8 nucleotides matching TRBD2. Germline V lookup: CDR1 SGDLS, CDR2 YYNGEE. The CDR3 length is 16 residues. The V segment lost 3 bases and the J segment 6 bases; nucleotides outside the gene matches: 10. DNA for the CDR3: TGTGCCAGCAGCGGCCCAAGACTCGGGGGGGCCGGGGAGCTGTTTTTT. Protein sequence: CASSGPRLGGAGELFF.

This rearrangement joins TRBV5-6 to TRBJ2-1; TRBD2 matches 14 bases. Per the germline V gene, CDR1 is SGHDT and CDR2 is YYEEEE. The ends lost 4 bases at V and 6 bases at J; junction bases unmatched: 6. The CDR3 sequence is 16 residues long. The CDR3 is CASSALTSGGANEQFF. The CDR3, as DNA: TGTGCCAGCAGCGCGTTGACTAGCGGGGGGGCCAATGAGCAGTTCTTC.

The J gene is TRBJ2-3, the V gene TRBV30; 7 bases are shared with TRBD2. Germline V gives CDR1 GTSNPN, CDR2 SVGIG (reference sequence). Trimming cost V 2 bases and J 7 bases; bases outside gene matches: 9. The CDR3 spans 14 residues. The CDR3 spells CAWSRGVPTYTQYF. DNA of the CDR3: TGTGCCTGGAGTCGGGGGGTCCCCACTTATACGCAGTATTTT. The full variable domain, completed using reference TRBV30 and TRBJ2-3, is SQTIHQWPATLVQPVGSPLSLECTVEGTSNPNLYWYRQAAGRGLQLLFYSVGIGQISSEVPQNLSASRPQDRQFILSSKKLLLSDSGFYLCAWSRGVPTYTQYFGPGTRLTVL.

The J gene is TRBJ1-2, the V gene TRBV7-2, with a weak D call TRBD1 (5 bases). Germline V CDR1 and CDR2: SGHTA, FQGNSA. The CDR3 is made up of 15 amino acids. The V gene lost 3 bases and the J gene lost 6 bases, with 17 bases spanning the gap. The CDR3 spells CASSFFRGWENGYTF. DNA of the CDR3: TGTGCCAGCAGCTTCTTTCGGGGGTGGGAAAATGGCTACACCTTC.

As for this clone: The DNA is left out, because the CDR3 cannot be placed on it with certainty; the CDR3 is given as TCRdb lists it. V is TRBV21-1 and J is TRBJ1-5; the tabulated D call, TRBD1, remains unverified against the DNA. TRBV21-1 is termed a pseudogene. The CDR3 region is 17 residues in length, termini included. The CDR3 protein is CASSKKPWGQGNQPQHF.

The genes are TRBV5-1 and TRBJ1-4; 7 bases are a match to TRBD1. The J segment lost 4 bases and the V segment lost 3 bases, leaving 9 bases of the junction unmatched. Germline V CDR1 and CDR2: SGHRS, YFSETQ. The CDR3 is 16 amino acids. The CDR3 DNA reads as TGCGCCAGCAGCTCGGGAGGGACAGCTCTTAATGAAAAACTGTTTTTT. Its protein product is CASSSGGTALNEKLFF.